The 24 T cell receptor beta chains below were found in one sample sequenced in a study of blood T cells in healthy people across ages. The use of a sample-barcoded 5' primer and a J-beta primer mix characterized a second PCR of roughly 6 to 11 cycles. TCRdb reanalysed the 5' RACE reads using MiXCR and keeps one entry per CDR3 protein. The sample has approximately 810,000 distinct CDR3 sequences; 35% to 40% are singletons. Sequencing was performed on blood. These receptors were taken from a young man in good health.

This clonotype has only a few counts. The gene calls are TRBV30 and TRBJ2-5, with D maybe TRBD1 (5 bases). CDR1 and CDR2 (germline): GTSNPN, SVGIG (reference sequence). The CDR3 contains 14 residues. V was pared by 0 bases and J by 3 bases, with 11 bases between. CDR3 loop: CAWSVRAGKETQYF. As DNA, the CDR3 is TGTGCCTGGAGTGTACGGGCAGGGAAAGAGACCCAGTACTTC.

This clonotype occurred a few times. The chain joins TRBV15 to TRBJ1-1, with a possible D match to TRBD1 (6 bases). This CDR3 region has 16 residues. Trimming took off 3 bases at V and 1 base at J, with 15 bases between the two ends. Germline V gene lookup returns CDR1 LNHNV and CDR2 YYDKDF (reference sequence). Written as DNA, the CDR3 is TGTGCCACCAGCAGCCCTTGGGGGGGCCCGAACACTGAAGCTTTCTTT. Translating it yields CATSSPWGGPNTEAFF.

This clonotype came up many times. The rearrangement uses TRBV5-1 and TRBJ2-7, with D unclear. Per germline, CDR1 SGHRS and CDR2 YFSETQ. This CDR3 contains 12 residues. V was shortened by 4 bases and J by 4 bases, with 9 bases between the two germline ends. CDR3 in DNA: TGCGCCAGCAGCCCCGCTGGGTACGAGCAGTACTTC. Translated, it gives CASSPAGYEQYF.

This clonotype was seen more than once but under ten times. This chain links TRBV15 with TRBJ2-5, with D perhaps TRBD1 (6 bases). The CDR3 is 16 residues long. V was shortened by 0 bases and J by 2 bases, with 13 bases between the two germline ends. The germline V gene encodes CDR1 LNHNV and CDR2 YYDKDF (reference sequence). This CDR3 reads CATSRDRAQGQETQYF. In nucleotides, the CDR3 is TGTGCCACCAGCAGAGATCGGGCACAGGGTCAAGAGACCCAGTACTTC.

Concerning this clonotype: One end of the junction does not line up with germline, which may come from a read error. The chain links TRBV4-3 to TRBJ1-6; D gene uncertain. Germline V lookup: CDR1 LGHNA, CDR2 YSLEER. This CDR3 is built from 16 residues. CDR3 nucleotides: TGCGCCAGCAGCCAAGTGCGTTCACAGTTGAATTCACCCCCCCACTTT. Protein product: CASSQVRSQLNSPPHF.

This clonotype appeared a single time. The chain combines TRBV4-2 with TRBJ1-1; D perhaps matches TRBD1 (5 bases). Germline V lookup: CDR1 LGHNA, CDR2 YNFKEQ. CDR3 size: 15 residues. The V gene lost 0 bases and the J gene lost 9 bases, with 17 bases spanning the gap. The CDR3 is CASSQDAAGGNKAFF. The CDR3 DNA follows: TGTGCCAGCAGCCAAGATGCCGCTGGGGGGAATAAAGCTTTCTTT.

This clonotype was recorded many times. This chain links TRBV4-3 with TRBJ2-1; 7 bases align to TRBD1. Per germline, CDR1 LGHNA and CDR2 YSLEER. V shed 1 base and J 9 bases; nucleotides not matched to a gene: 12. The CDR3 length is 16 residues. CDR3 DNA sequence: TGCGCCAGCAGCCAAGGGGCTAGGGACAGTCGAGGTGAGCAGTTCTTC. Translating gives CASSQGARDSRGEQFF.

This clonotype was recorded once. V usage is TRBV6-2 or TRBV6-3 and J usage is TRBJ2-7; tentative D call: TRBD1 (6 bases). There are 14 residues in the CDR3. V shed 5 bases and J shed 2 bases, with 13 bases lying between them. Germline assignment: CDR1 MNHEY and CDR2 SVGEGT. CDR3 nucleotide sequence: TGTGCCAGCAGTGGCGCAGGGGATGCCTACGAGCAGTACTTC. Protein: CASSGAGDAYEQYF.

The chain carries TRBV5-6 and TRBJ2-3; D is uncertain. Trimming left V 0 bases short and J 2 bases short, with 7 bases between. This CDR3 is 14 amino acids long. Germline V gives CDR1 SGHDT, CDR2 YYEEEE. The CDR3, as DNA: TGTGCCAGCAGCTTGGGCCAGGTCACAGATACGCAGTATTTT. Protein sequence: CASSLGQVTDTQYF.

This clonotype was counted at least ten times. V and J are TRBV6-1 and TRBJ1-2, with 7 bases that match TRBD1. Germline loops: CDR1 MNHNS, CDR2 SASEGT. The CDR3 has 15 residues. V trimming: 6 bases; J trimming: 4 bases; junction bases outside the gene matches: 11. The CDR3 DNA reads as TGTGCCAGCAGCTTCGTCGGGGGACAGACCTATGGCTACACCTTC. Protein sequence: CASSFVGGQTYGYTF.

The V call is TRBV12-3 or TRBV12-4, the J call TRBJ2-7; unclear D gene. V lost 3 bases and J 4 bases, leaving 13 bases between the germline ends. This CDR3 has 14 residues. CDR3 amino acids: CASSLSEGMYEQYF. CDR3 coding DNA: TGTGCCAGCAGTTTGTCGGAAGGGATGTACGAGCAGTACTTC.

V gene TRBV6-5 combines with J gene TRBJ1-1; the match to TRBD1 covers 7 bases. The V gene's germline CDR1 is MNHEY and CDR2 SVGAGI. The CDR3 totals 15 residues. V was clipped by 5 bases and J by 3 bases; unmatched bases: 9. As DNA, the CDR3 is TGTGCCAGCAGTACCCAGGGGGGTCGGGACACTGAAGCTTTCTTT. Translated, it gives CASSTQGGRDTEAFF.

A single count supports this clonotype. The rearrangement joins TRBV14 to TRBJ2-5, with D perhaps being TRBD1 or TRBD2 (6 bases each). Germline V CDR1 and CDR2: SGHDN, FVKESK. The CDR3 contains 15 residues. Trimming stripped 1 base from V and 11 bases from J, with 20 bases between. The CDR3 DNA reads TGTGCCAGCAGCCAAGTTGGGGGGCACTACAATGAGCAGTACTTC. Amino acids: CASSQVGGHYNEQYF.

The CDR3 loop reads CASSSVLAVQETQYF. The CDR3 coding sequence is TGCGCCAGCAGCTCGGTACTAGCGGTGCAAGAGACCCAGTACTTC. The rearrangement links TRBV5-1 to TRBJ2-5; TRBD2 aligns across 8 bases. Germline lookup yields CDR1 SGHRS and CDR2 YFSETQ. This CDR3 is 15 amino acids long. J gave up 2 bases and V 3 bases, and 6 bases lay outside the gene matches.

This clonotype was seen a handful of times. The chain links TRBV11-2 to TRBJ2-5; a weak D match, TRBD1 (6 bases). Germline V lookup: CDR1 SGHAT, CDR2 FQNNGV. V lost 1 base and J 2 bases, leaving 11 bases between the germline ends. The CDR3 length is 15 residues. The CDR3 nucleotides read TGTGCCAGCAGCTTAGGGGGGCGAGAACAAGAGACCCAGTACTTC. Amino acids: CASSLGGREQETQYF.

This clonotype was recorded once. This chain links TRBV7-2 with TRBJ2-3; TRBD1 might be the D (5 bases). Germline loops: CDR1 SGHTA, CDR2 FQGNSA. The CDR3 length is 16 residues. Trimming took off 5 bases at V and 0 bases at J, with 15 bases between the two ends. The CDR3 DNA is TGTGCCAGCAGCGTCATGGACACCCCTAGCACAGATACGCAGTATTTT. Protein product: CASSVMDTPSTDTQYF.

This clonotype was counted a few times. The V and J genes are TRBV5-1 and TRBJ1-1; D gene unclear. CDR3 length equals 14 residues. Trimming pared 10 bases from V and 0 bases from J, leaving 16 bases between. Germline-derived CDR1 and CDR2 are SGHRS and YFSETQ. As DNA, the CDR3 is TGCGCCTGCCACCGTGGAGACATGAACACTGAAGCTTTCTTT. Translation gives CACHRGDMNTEAFF. The full variable domain, in which reference TRBV5-1 and TRBJ1-1 provide the parts outside the CDR3, is KAGVTQTPRYLIKTRGQQVTLSCSPISGHRSVSWYQQTPGQGLQFLFEYFSETQRNKGNFPGRFSGRQFSNSRSEMNVSTLELGDSALYLCACHRGDMNTEAFFGQGTRLTVV.

This clonotype was seen a few times. It may be a read error: a sequence one base away is much more abundant. The V gene is TRBV7-2, the J gene TRBJ2-7; weak D call: TRBD2 (5 bases). CDR3 length: 15 residues. V lost 2 bases and J 7 bases, leaving 18 bases between the germline ends. CDR1 is SGHTA and CDR2 is FQGNSA in the germline V gene. DNA of the CDR3: TGTGCCAGCAGCTTACAAGCGGCCTCCTACAATGAGCAGTACTTC. Translating gives CASSLQAASYNEQYF.

In its sample, this clonotype was seen once. The chain combines TRBV6-1 with TRBJ2-1; a weak D match, TRBD2 (5 bases). V shed 5 bases and J shed 6 bases, with 29 bases lying between them. This CDR3 region has 19 residues. Germline V lookup: CDR1 MNHNS, CDR2 SASEGT. CDR3 in DNA: TGTGCCAGCAGTCCCCTCAGCCAACCTATGGCGGGTGTGAGCAATGAGCAGTTCTTC. Translation: CASSPLSQPMAGVSNEQFF.

This clonotype has ten or more counts. The chain carries TRBV20-1 and TRBJ2-3; 12 bases line up with TRBD2. The CDR3 consists of 16 residues. The ends lost 3 bases at V and 0 bases at J; junction bases unmatched: 4. Germline loops: CDR1 DFQATT, CDR2 SNEGSKA (reference sequence). Here the CDR3 reads CSASGTSGHSTDTQYF. In DNA, the CDR3 is TGCAGTGCTAGTGGGACTAGCGGGCATAGCACAGATACGCAGTATTTT.

The chain has TRBV30 and TRBJ1-1; the D gene is possibly TRBD1 (6 bases). CDR1 is GTSNPN and CDR2 is SVGIG in the germline V gene (reference sequence). The CDR3 runs 11 residues. Between the trimmed V and J ends, which lost 4 bases and 8 bases, there was a span of 11 bases. The CDR3, as DNA: TGTGCCTGGATCGGGACAACGGAAGCTTTCTTT. Its protein product is CAWIGTTEAFF.

DNA for the CDR3: TGCAGTGCTAGCATAGCGGGGTTCCACTCCTACAATGAGCAGTACTTC. It specifies CSASIAGFHSYNEQYF. The chain has TRBV20-1 and TRBJ2-1; TRBD2 agrees at 8 bases. The assigned J gene may be wrong: the sequence end matches TRBJ2-7 better. CDR1 is DFQATT, CDR2 SNEGSKA, per germline (reference sequence). This CDR3 has 16 residues.

This clonotype was found a few times. The chain carries TRBV5-1 and TRBJ2-6; TRBD1 is a possible D gene (5 bases). This CDR3 spans 15 amino acids. Germline V lookup: CDR1 SGHRS, CDR2 YFSETQ. The germline V and J ends were trimmed by 4 bases and 2 bases, with 10 bases remaining between them. CDR3 in amino acids: CASSTRVAGANVLTF. As DNA, the CDR3 is TGCGCCAGCAGCACCAGGGTGGCTGGGGCCAACGTCCTGACTTTC.

V and J are TRBV29-1 and TRBJ2-2; TRBD2 agrees at 8 bases. The V gene end was trimmed by 6 bases and the J gene end by 7 bases; junction bases not matched to a gene: 10. CDR3 length: 14 amino acids. CDR1 is SQVTM, CDR2 ANQGSEA, per germline. CDR3 in DNA: TGCAGCGTGCCCGGGGGGGGGCCTAACGGGGAGCTGTTTTTT. It specifies CSVPGGGPNGELFF.